The rows below give T cell receptor beta chains drawn from one sample of a study of OX40 agonist ivuxolimab in advanced cancers. Only in-frame clones appear in the TCRdb table, and some are missing; sequencing was by immunoSEQ multiplex PCR. The sample has about 62,000 clones, roughly 88% seen once; the top ten hold 2.4%. Here the sequenced sample was CD4+ or CD8+ T cells sorted from blood, taken in a trial of the OX40 agonist ivuxolimab. Every receptor here comes from an adult with an advanced solid tumor such as melanoma, head and neck, liver or kidney cancer. The conserved cysteine and the conserved F or W are not part of the CDR3 here. Each record gives: CDR3 protein, V gene, D gene, J gene, clone size. The D gene is left open where the match is weak. Part of the rows lack a size; the others show once, few, many or a class for expanded clones.

ASSVDSGYT | TRBV7-9 | NA | TRBJ1-2 | NA
ASSLSMGQHNSPLH | TRBV23-1 | TRBD1 | TRBJ1-6 | NA
ASSWGQNTEAF | TRBV7-2 | NA | TRBJ1-1 | NA
ASSIGPTEAF | TRBV19 | NA | TRBJ1-1 | few
ASSLATGQDYNEQF | TRBV11-3 | NA | TRBJ2-1 | NA
ASSGLTGNQPQH | TRBV19 | NA | TRBJ1-5 | NA
ASSFSGQYEQY | TRBV7-2 | NA | TRBJ2-7 | NA
ASSSVDSRMGFYEQY | TRBV7-2 | NA | TRBJ2-7 | NA
ASSYSGRTRYGYT | TRBV6-5 | NA | TRBJ1-2 | NA
ASSVGPFGNEETQY | TRBV9 | NA | TRBJ2-5 | NA
ASSPPGGEKLF | TRBV11-1 | NA | TRBJ1-4 | NA
ASRAERGWNSPLH | TRBV19 | NA | TRBJ1-6 | few
ASSRGQGVGTDTQY | TRBV5-1 | TRBD1 | TRBJ2-3 | NA